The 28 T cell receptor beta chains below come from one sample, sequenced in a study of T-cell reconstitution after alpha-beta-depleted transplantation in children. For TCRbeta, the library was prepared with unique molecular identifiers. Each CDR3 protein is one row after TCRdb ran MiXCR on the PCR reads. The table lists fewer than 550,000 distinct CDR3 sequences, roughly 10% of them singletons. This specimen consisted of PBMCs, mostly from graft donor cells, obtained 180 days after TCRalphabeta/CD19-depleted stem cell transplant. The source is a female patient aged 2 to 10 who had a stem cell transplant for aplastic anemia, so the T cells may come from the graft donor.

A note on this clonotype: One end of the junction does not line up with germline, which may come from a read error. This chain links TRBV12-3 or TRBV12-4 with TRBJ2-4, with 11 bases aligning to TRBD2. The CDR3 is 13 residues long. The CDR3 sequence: CASSNSLAGVSLF. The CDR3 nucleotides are TGTGCCAGCAGCAATTCACTAGCGGGAGTTTCCCTCTTC.

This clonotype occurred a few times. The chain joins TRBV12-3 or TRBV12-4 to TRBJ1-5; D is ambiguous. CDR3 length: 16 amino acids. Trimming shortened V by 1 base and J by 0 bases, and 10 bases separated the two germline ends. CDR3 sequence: CASSLVRASSNQPQHF. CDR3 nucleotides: TGTGCCAGCAGTTTAGTCCGGGCCAGTAGCAATCAGCCCCAGCATTTT.

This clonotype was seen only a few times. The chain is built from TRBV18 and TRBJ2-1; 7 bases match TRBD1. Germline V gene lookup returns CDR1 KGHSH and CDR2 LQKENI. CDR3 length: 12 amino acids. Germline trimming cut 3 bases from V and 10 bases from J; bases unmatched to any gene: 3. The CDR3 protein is CASSPETGEQFF. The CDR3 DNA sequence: TGTGCCAGCTCACCCGAGACAGGGGAGCAGTTCTTC.

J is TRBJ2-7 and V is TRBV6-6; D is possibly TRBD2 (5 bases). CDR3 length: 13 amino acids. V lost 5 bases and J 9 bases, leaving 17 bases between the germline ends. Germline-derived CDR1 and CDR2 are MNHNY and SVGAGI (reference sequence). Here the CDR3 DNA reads TGTGCCAGCAGTCTAGGACTTTGGATGGGGCAGTACGTC. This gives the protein CASSLGLWMGQYV.

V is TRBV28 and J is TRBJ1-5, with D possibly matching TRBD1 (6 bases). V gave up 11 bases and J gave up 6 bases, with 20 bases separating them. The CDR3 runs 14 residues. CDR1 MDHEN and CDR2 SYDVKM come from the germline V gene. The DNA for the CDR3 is TGTGCCTCTACACCCGGGGGGCATGGTCAGCCCCAGCATTTT. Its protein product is CASTPGGHGQPQHF. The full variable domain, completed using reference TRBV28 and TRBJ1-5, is DVKVTQSSRYLVKRTGEKVFLECVQDMDHENMFWYRQDPGLGLRLIYFSYDVKMKEKGDIPEGYSVSREKKERFSLILESASTNQTSMYLCASTPGGHGQPQHFGDGTRLSIL.

The CDR3 bases are TGTGCCAGTAGTATTCCGGAAACCTACGAGCAGTACTTC. It codes for CASSIPETYEQYF. The chain is built from TRBV19 and TRBJ2-7, with no clear D. Trimming left V 3 bases short and J 2 bases short, with 8 bases between. The CDR3 is 13 amino acids. Germline V gene sequence: CDR1 LNHDA, CDR2 SQIVND (reference sequence).

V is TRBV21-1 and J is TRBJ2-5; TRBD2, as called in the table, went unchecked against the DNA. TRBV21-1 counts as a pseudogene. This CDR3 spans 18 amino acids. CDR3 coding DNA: TGTGCCAGCAGCAAAGCGCTCCGGCCGTCCGAGGACGTTGAGACCCAGTACTTC. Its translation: CASSKALRPSEDVETQYF.

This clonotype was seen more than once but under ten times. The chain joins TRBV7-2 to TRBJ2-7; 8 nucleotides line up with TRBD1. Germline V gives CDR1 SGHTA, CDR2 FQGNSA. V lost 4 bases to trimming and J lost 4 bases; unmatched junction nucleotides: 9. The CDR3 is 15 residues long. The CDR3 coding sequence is TGTGCCAGCAGCTCACGACCCGGGACAGGTTACGAGCAGTACTTC. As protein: CASSSRPGTGYEQYF. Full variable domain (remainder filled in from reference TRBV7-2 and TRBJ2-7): GAGVSQSPSNKVTEKGKDVELRCDPISGHTALYWYRQSLGQGLEFLIYFQGNSAPDKSGLPSDRFSAERTGGSVSTLTIQRTQQEDSAVYLCASSSRPGTGYEQYFGPGTRLTVT.

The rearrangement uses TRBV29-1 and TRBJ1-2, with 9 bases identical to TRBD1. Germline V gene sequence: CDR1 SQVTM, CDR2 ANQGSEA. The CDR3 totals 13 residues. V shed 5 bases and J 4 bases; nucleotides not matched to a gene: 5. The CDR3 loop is CSVHRGQGYGYTF. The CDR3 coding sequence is TGCAGCGTTCACAGGGGGCAAGGCTATGGCTACACCTTC.

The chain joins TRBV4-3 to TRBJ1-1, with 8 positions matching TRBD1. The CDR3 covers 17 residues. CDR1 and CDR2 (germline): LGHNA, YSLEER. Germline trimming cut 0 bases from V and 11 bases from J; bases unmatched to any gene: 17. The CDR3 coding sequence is TGCGCCAGCAGCCAAGATCAGAATGCAGGGGGCGCGGGTGGCGCTTTCTTT. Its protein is CASSQDQNAGGAGGAFF.

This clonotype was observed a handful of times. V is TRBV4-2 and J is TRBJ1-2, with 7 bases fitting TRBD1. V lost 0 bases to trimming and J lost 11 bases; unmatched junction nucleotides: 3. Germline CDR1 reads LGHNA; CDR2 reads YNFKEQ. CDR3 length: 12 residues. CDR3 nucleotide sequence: TGTGCCAGCAGCCAAGAGGCAGGGGGTTACACCTTC. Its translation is CASSQEAGGYTF.

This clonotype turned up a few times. Written as DNA, the CDR3 is TGTGCCAGTCGGGAGTCGACCACTGAAGCTTTCTTT. Amino acids: CASRESTTEAFF. J is TRBJ1-1 and V is TRBV28, with D unresolved. The CDR3 has 12 residues. CDR1 is MDHEN and CDR2 is SYDVKM in the germline V gene. V was cut by 9 bases and J by 4 bases, with 12 bases left in between.

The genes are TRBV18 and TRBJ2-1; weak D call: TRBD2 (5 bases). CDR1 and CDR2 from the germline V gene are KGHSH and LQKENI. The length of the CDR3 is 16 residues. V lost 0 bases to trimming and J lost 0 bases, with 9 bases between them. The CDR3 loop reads CASSPPQRSSYNEQFF. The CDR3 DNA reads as TGTGCCAGCTCACCACCGCAGCGGAGCTCCTACAATGAGCAGTTCTTC.

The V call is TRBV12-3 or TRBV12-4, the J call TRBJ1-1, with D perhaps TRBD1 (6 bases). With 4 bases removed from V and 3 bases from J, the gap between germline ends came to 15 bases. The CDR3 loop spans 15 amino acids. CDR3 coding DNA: TGTGCCAGCAGTTCGGGGGGCGCGGCGGACACTGAAGCTTTCTTT. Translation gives CASSSGGAADTEAFF.

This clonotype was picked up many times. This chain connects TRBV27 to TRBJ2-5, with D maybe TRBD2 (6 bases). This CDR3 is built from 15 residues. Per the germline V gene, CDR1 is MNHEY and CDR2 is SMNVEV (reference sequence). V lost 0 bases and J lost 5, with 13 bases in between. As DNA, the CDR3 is TGTGCCAGCAGTTTATCTACGGGAGTGGAGGAGACCCAGTACTTC. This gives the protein CASSLSTGVEETQYF.

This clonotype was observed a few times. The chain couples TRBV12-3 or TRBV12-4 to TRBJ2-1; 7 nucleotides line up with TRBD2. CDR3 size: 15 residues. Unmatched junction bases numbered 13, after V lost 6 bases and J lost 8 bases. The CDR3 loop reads CASSPPGGVWDEQFF. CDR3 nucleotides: TGTGCCAGCAGCCCCCCGGGAGGTGTGTGGGATGAGCAGTTCTTC.

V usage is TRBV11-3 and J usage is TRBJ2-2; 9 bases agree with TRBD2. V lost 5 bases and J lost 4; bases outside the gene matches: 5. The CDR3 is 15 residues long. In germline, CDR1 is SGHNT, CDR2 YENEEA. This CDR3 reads CASSHSGRITGELFF. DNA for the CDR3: TGTGCCAGCAGCCATAGCGGGAGAATCACCGGGGAGCTGTTTTTT.

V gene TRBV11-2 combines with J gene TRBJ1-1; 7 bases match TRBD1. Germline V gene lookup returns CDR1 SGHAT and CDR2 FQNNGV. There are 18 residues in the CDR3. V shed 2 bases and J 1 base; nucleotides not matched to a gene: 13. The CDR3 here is CASSLSPGTVQPNTEAFF. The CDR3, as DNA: TGTGCCAGCAGCTTATCCCCCGGGACAGTCCAGCCGAACACTGAAGCTTTCTTT. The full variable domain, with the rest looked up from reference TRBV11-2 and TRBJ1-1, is EAGVAQSPRYKIIEKRQSVAFWCNPISGHATLYWYQQILGQGPKLLIQFQNNGVVDDSQLPKDRFSAERLKGVDSTLKIQPAKLEDSAVYLCASSLSPGTVQPNTEAFFGQGTRLTVV.

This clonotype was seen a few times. This CDR3 is CASSETWTTGELFF. CDR3 DNA: TGTGCCAGCAGTGAAACGTGGACCACCGGGGAGCTGTTTTTT. This chain links TRBV2 with TRBJ2-2; D not resolved. The V gene lost 2 bases and the J gene lost 4 bases, with 8 bases spanning the gap. Per germline, CDR1 SNHLY and CDR2 FYNNEI. The CDR3 spans 14 residues.

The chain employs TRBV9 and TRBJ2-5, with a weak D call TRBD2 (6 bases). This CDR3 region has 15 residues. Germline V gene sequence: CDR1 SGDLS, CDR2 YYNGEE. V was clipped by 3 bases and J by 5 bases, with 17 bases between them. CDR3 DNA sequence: TGTGCCAGCAGCGCCTGGAGGGAGGCGGAGGAGACCCAGTACTTC. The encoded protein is CASSAWREAEETQYF.

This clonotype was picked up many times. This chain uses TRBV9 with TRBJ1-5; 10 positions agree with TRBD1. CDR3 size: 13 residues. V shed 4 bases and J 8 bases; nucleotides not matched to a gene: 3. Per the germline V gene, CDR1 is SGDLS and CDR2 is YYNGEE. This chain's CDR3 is CASSRDRGEPQHF. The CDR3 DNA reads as TGTGCCAGCAGCCGGGACAGGGGAGAGCCCCAGCATTTT.

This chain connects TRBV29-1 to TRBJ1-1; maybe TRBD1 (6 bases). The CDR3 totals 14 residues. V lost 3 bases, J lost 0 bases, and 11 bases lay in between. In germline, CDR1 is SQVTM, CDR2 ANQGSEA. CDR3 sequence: CSVDLTGMNTEAFF. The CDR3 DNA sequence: TGCAGCGTTGATTTGACAGGCATGAACACTGAAGCTTTCTTT.

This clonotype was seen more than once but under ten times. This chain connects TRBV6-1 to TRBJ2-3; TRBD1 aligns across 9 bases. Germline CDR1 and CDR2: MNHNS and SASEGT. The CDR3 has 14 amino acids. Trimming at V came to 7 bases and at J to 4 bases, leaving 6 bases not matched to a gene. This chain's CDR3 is CASKTGGPPDTQYF. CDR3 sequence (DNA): TGTGCCAGCAAAACAGGGGGCCCCCCAGATACGCAGTATTTT.

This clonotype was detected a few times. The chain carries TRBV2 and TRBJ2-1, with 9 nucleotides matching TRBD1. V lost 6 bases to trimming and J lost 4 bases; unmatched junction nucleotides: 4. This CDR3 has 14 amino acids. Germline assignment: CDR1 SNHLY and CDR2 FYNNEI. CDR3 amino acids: CASSWDRVYNEQFF. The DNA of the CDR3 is TGTGCCAGCAGCTGGGACAGGGTATACAATGAGCAGTTCTTC.

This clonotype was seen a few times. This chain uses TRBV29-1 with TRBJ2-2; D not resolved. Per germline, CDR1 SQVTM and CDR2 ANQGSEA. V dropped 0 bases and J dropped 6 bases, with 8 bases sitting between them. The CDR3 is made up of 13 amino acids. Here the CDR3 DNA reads TGCAGCGTTGAAGAGAGGCTCCCCGGGGAGCTGTTTTTT. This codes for CSVEERLPGELFF.

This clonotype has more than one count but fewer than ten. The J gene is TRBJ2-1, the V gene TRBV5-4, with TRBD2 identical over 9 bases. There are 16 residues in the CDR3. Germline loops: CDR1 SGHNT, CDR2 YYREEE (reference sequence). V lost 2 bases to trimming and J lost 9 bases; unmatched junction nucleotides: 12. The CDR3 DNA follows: TGTGCCAGCAGCTTTCAGCTCCGGGGACTAGCTCCTGAGCAGTTCTTC. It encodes CASSFQLRGLAPEQFF.

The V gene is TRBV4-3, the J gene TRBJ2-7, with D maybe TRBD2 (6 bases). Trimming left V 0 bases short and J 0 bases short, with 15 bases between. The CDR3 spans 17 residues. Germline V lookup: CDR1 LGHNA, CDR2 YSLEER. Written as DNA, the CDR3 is TGCGCCAGCAGCCAAGATGCGGGAATCCTCAGCTCCTACGAGCAGTACTTC. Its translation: CASSQDAGILSSYEQYF.

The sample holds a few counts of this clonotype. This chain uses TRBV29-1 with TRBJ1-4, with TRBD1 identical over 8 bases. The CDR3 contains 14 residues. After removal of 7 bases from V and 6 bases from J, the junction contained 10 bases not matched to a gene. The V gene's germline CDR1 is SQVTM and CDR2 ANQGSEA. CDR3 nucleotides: TGCAGCGCCGCTGAACAGGGGGGATATGAAAAACTGTTTTTT. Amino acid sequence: CSAAEQGGYEKLFF. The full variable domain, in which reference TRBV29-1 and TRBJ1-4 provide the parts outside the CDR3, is SAVISQKPSRDICQRGTSLTIQCQVDSQVTMMFWYRQQPGQSLTLIATANQGSEATYESGFVIDKFPISRPNLTFSTLTVSNMSPEDSSIYLCSAAEQGGYEKLFFGSGTQLSVL.